This T cell receptor beta chain was sequenced in a study of early T cells in non-severe SARS-CoV-2 infection. This CDR3 contains 15 residues. Per germline, CDR1 MNHNS and CDR2 SASEGT. V gave up 3 bases and J gave up 3 bases, with 12 bases separating them. TCRdb fed the 5' RACE reads into MiXCR, producing one record per CDR3 protein. The data contain about 56,000 distinct CDR3 sequences, more than 13% of them singletons. The source was whole blood, collected at baseline. This sequence originates from an adult who was a healthcare worker with PCR-confirmed SARS-CoV-2 infection or an uninfected control (not recorded which). The chain uses TRBV6-1 and TRBJ2-1; D not resolved. The CDR3 bases are TGTGCCAGCAGTGATAGCCGGGCGGTCTACAATGAGCAGTTCTTC. Translated: CASSDSRAVYNEQFF.